This TCR beta chain was documented in a study of PD-1 blockade in classical Hodgkin lymphoma. Study-level results: In newly diagnosed patients, baseline TCR diversity was reportedly below that of healthy donors. CD4+ TCR diversity rose significantly by C4D1, and CD8+ TCR diversity did not. Repertoire difference causes, possibly disease activity or prior therapy, remain undefined. The baseline diversity of complete responders showed similarity to that of newly diagnosed patients.

In the case of this clone: Its cognate antigen is unknown.

The V gene's germline CDR1 is PRHDT and CDR2 FYEKMQ (reference sequence). CDR3 length: 13 amino acids. The germline V and J ends were trimmed by 5 bases and 4 bases, with 8 bases remaining between them. Brentuximab vedotin exposure varied, and every patient relapsed after autologous stem cell transplantation. Method: immunoSEQ multiplex PCR; TCRdb's copy keeps in-frame clones and lacks some. The sample records 42,000 or so clones, around 83% being singletons. The rearrangement links TRBV13 to TRBJ2-2, with D unclear. The specimen comprised peripheral blood mononuclear cells (PBMCs), sampled before the second cycle of nivolumab. This clonotype originated in a human donor with classical Hodgkin lymphoma. CDR3 DNA sequence: TGTGCCAGCAGCCCCGGTTTCACCGGGGAGCTGTTTTTT. This sequence encodes CASSPGFTGELFF.